Following are 4 T cell receptor beta chains from one sample sequenced in a study of radiotherapy plus CTLA-4 blockade in lung cancer. Clones were read by immunoSEQ multiplex PCR, and TCRdb kept only the in-frame ones, dropping some. Counted here are roughly 97,000 clones, roughly 74% occurring once; the ten biggest clones make up approximately 3%. Here the sequenced sample was peripheral blood, taken from a patient treated with radiotherapy plus ipilimumab. The receptors derive from a human donor with non-small cell lung cancer who had a partial response to radiotherapy plus ipilimumab. Some clones in this sample may be carry-over from other donors' samples.

The genes are TRBV6-5 and TRBJ1-1; 7 bases are shared with TRBD1. After removal of 2 bases from V and 5 bases from J, the junction contained 2 bases not matched to a gene. The CDR3 is 13 residues long. The germline CDR1 and CDR2 sequences are MNHEY and SVGAGI. In DNA, the CDR3 is TGTGCCAGCAGTTACGGGACAGAGACTGAAGCTTTCTTT. This codes for CASSYGTETEAFF.

V and J are TRBV6-1 and TRBJ2-7; 9 bases are shared with TRBD2. The CDR3 extends over 15 amino acids. The ends lost 4 bases at V and 6 bases at J; junction bases unmatched: 10. Germline CDR1 reads MNHNS; CDR2 reads SASEGT. The CDR3 DNA reads TGTGCCAGCAGTGTTACTTCTAGCGGGGTGGTCGAGCAGTACTTC. Translation: CASSVTSSGVVEQYF.

This chain uses TRBV5-1 with TRBJ2-7, with TRBD1 matching over 8 bases. With V trimmed by 4 bases and J by 5 bases, 11 bases remained unmatched. The germline CDR1 and CDR2 sequences are SGHRS and YFSETQ. The CDR3 totals 15 residues. The CDR3: CASSPRTGPADEQYF. CDR3 nucleotide sequence: TGCGCCAGCAGCCCCCGGACAGGGCCGGCTGACGAGCAGTACTTC.

V and J are TRBV5-5 and TRBJ1-1, with D unclear. Germline V gene lookup returns CDR1 SGHKS and CDR2 YYEKEE (reference sequence). This CDR3 is 13 amino acids long. V was pared by 2 bases and J by 5 bases, with 10 bases between. For the CDR3, the DNA is TGTGCCAGCAGCTTTTTCCTTCGTACTGAAGCTTTCTTT. Its translation is CASSFFLRTEAFF.